This T cell receptor (beta chain) was sequenced for a study of control samples from healthy donors and cancer patients. This CDR3 has 14 residues. Germline assignment: CDR1 SGHRS and CDR2 YFSETQ. With 4 bases clipped from V and 5 bases from J, the junction kept 9 bases outside the gene matches. Repertoires were generated with immunoSEQ multiplex PCR, while TCRdb's copy carries only in-frame clones and drops some. The profile shows about 160,000 clones, just over 95% of them singletons. The sample was blood. The chain has TRBV5-1 and TRBJ2-7, with 7 bases aligning to TRBD1. This receptor was identified in a woman in her twenties or thirties in good health. The CDR3 is CASSKRQGFDEQYF. In nucleotides, the CDR3 is TGCGCCAGCAGCAAGAGACAGGGCTTCGACGAGCAGTACTTC.